These T cell receptor beta chains were read from a single sample in a study of CD8 T cells in Susac syndrome. TCRdb redid the calling of the immunoSEQ multiplex PCR reads with MiXCR, one entry per CDR3 protein. Of tens of thousands of distinct CDR3 sequences detected, about 95% appear once; the ten largest clones hold around 0.33%. The sequenced sample was CD4+ T cells from PBMCs. The receptors were gathered from a human donor with Susac syndrome. Both conserved end residues are part of each CDR3. Each record gives: V gene, J gene, CDR3 protein.

V gene: TRBV20-1; J gene: TRBJ2-7; CDR3 protein: CSAQSAGLTYEQYF
V gene: TRBV10-3; J gene: TRBJ1-1; CDR3 protein: CVHKRGANTEAFF
V gene: TRBV9; J gene: TRBJ2-2; CDR3 protein: CASSVGASGGHTGELFF
V gene: TRBV9; J gene: TRBJ2-2; CDR3 protein: CASSPPSGDTGELFF
V gene: TRBV9; J gene: TRBJ2-1; CDR3 protein: CASSVGLGDNEQFF
V gene: TRBV4-2; J gene: TRBJ2-5; CDR3 protein: CASSQEGVLAGGQYF
V gene: TRBV2; J gene: TRBJ2-5; CDR3 protein: CASSENRAETQYF
V gene: TRBV2; J gene: TRBJ1-5; CDR3 protein: CASNQDRGYQPQHF
V gene: TRBV2; J gene: TRBJ2-6; CDR3 protein: CASNRDNSGANVLTF
V gene: TRBV20-1; J gene: TRBJ2-7; CDR3 protein: CSAHQDRDYEQYF
V gene: TRBV20-1; J gene: TRBJ1-1; CDR3 protein: CSASPPVGDTEAFF
V gene: TRBV7-8; J gene: TRBJ2-2; CDR3 protein: CARPGLAGVGTGELFF
V gene: TRBV18; J gene: TRBJ2-7; CDR3 protein: CATGAGTGLSYEQYF
V gene: TRBV6-2/TRBV6-3; J gene: TRBJ1-5; CDR3 protein: CASQKIWEGLAYQPQHF
V gene: TRBV11-2; J gene: TRBJ2-7; CDR3 protein: CASSLDRAMGEQYF
V gene: TRBV4-3; J gene: TRBJ1-1; CDR3 protein: CASSQGHSLNTEAFF
V gene: TRBV7-8; J gene: TRBJ2-7; CDR3 protein: CASSLETADPYEQYF
V gene: TRBV3-1; J gene: TRBJ2-7; CDR3 protein: CASSHAGTGVEQYF
V gene: TRBV27; J gene: TRBJ1-1; CDR3 protein: CARSQNTEAFF
V gene: TRBV29-1; J gene: TRBJ2-5; CDR3 protein: CSVEFGETQYF
V gene: TRBV20-1; J gene: TRBJ2-3; CDR3 protein: CSARGLPVSTDTQYF